This is a list of T cell receptor beta chains from one sample in a study of response to subunit inactivated influenza vaccine. One entry per CDR3 protein, called by TCRdb with MiXCR from the RT-PCR reads. The sample lists over 400,000 distinct CDR3 sequences, about an eighth occurring once. The sequences come from PBMCs from blood, collected roughly 48 days after vaccination. These receptors originate from a man aged 50 or older who received an inactivated influenza vaccine. Both conserved end residues are part of each CDR3. D genes are given only for firm matches. Only some rows state a clone size, as once, few, many or a class for expanded clones.

abundance,d_gene,j_gene,v_gene,CDR3nt,CDR3aa
few,TRBD1,TRBJ2-3,TRBV5-1,TGCGCCAGCTGTCTCCGGGACAGGGGGCCAGATACGCAGTATTTT,CASCLRDRGPDTQYF
-,-,TRBJ2-7,TRBV14,TGTGCCAGCAGCCCTAAGGATACAGTGTACGAGCAGTACTTC,CASSPKDTVYEQYF
-,-,TRBJ1-5,TRBV5-6,TGTGCCAGCAGCTCCGGACGCCAAACAGATCAGCCCCAGCATTTT,CASSSGRQTDQPQHF
few,TRBD1,TRBJ2-3,TRBV7-8,TGTGCCAGCAGCGATACAGGGGGCCCGTCGGGGACGCAGTATTTT,CASSDTGGPSGTQYF
many,TRBD1,TRBJ2-4,TRBV4-2,TGTGCCAGCAGCCAACAGGACAGGGGGAACAAAAACATTCAGTACTTC,CASSQQDRGNKNIQYF
few,-,TRBJ1-1,TRBV5-1,TGCGCCAGCAGCTACCTGGGAGGGAGCATGAACACTGAAGCTTTCTTT,CASSYLGGSMNTEAFF
-,-,TRBJ1-3,TRBV20-1,TGCAGTGCTAGCGGAGCAACCCTGGACACCATATATTTT,CSASGATLDTIYF
many,TRBD2,TRBJ2-3,TRBV4-1,TGCGCCAGCAGCCAAGTCATAACTAGCGGGACAGATACGCAGTATTTT,CASSQVITSGTDTQYF
few,-,TRBJ2-6,TRBV5-1,TGCGCCAGCAGCTATCAGAAATTCAGCTCTGGGGCCAACGTCCTGACTTTC,CASSYQKFSSGANVLTF
few,TRBD2,TRBJ2-3,TRBV6-5,TGTGCCAGCAGTTACTCGACTAGCGGGAGCTTACCGCAGTATTTT,CASSYSTSGSLPQYF
few,-,TRBJ2-5,TRBV24-1,TGTGCCACCAGTGATCCTGGGCGGGACCAAGAGACCCAGTACTTC,CATSDPGRDQETQYF
-,-,TRBJ1-4,TRBV2,TGTGCCAGCAGCGCGCACGGTGAAAAACTGTTTTTT,CASSAHGEKLFF
many,TRBD2,TRBJ2-1,TRBV7-9,TGTGCCAGCAGCTTAACTAGACTAGCGGGAAACAATGAGCAGTTCTTC,CASSLTRLAGNNEQFF
many,-,TRBJ1-2,TRBV7-2,TGTGCCAGCAGCTTTGGCCATTTAGACTATGGCTACACCTTC,CASSFGHLDYGYTF
many,-,TRBJ2-1,TRBV7-2,TGTGCCAGCAGCCGCGGGGACTACAATGAGCAGTTCTTC,CASSRGDYNEQFF
-,TRBD1,TRBJ2-2,TRBV5-1,TGCGCCAGCAGCTTGGCGGGACAGGGAGTTAACACCGGGGAGCTGTTTTTT,CASSLAGQGVNTGELFF
many,-,TRBJ2-1,TRBV15,TGTGCCACCAGCAGAGTTGGGGGGCAAGGGACCAACAATGAGCAGTTCTTC,CATSRVGGQGTNNEQFF
few,TRBD1,TRBJ2-7,TRBV6-4,TGTGCCAGCAGTGACTCGCTTAGGCAGGGGGCTCCCTCGGGCGAGCAGTACTTC,CASSDSLRQGAPSGEQYF
-,-,TRBJ1-4,TRBV7-2,TGTGCCAGCAGCACCCAGGGGTTAGGACTGTTTTTT,CASSTQGLGLFF
many,-,TRBJ2-1,TRBV28,TGTGCCAGCAGTCCAGGGGACCGGCAGTTCTTC,CASSPGDRQFF
many,TRBD1,TRBJ2-1,TRBV5-1,TGCGCCAGCAGATCGTCCGGGACAGGCAGCTACAATGAGCAGTTCTTC,CASRSSGTGSYNEQFF
few,TRBD2,TRBJ2-5,TRBV20-1,TGCAGTGCTATAGCGGGGGGGCCCGAGACCCAGTACTTC,CSAIAGGPETQYF
many,-,TRBJ1-2,TRBV12-3/TRBV12-4,TGTGCCAGCACCACCTCAGCTAACTATGGCTACACCTTC,CASTTSANYGYTF
once,-,TRBJ2-6,TRBV12-3/TRBV12-4,TGTGCCAGCAGTTTGGGGATCCCTGGGGCCAACGTCCTGACTTTC,CASSLGIPGANVLTF
many,TRBD2,TRBJ2-3,TRBV6-1,TGTGCCAGCAATCCGGGGGGGAGGGCCATCTGGTCAGCAGATACGCAGTATTTT,CASNPGGRAIWSADTQYF
-,-,TRBJ2-5,TRBV5-1,TGCGCCAGCAGCCGGCGGGCACAGACCCAAGAGACCCAGTACTTC,CASSRRAQTQETQYF
few,-,TRBJ2-2,TRBV20-1,TGCAGTGCTAGAGATCTGTATTCTAACACCGGGGAGCTGTTTTTT,CSARDLYSNTGELFF
-,-,TRBJ2-7,TRBV29-1,TGCAGCGTTAGCGGGTTCTCCTACGAGCAGTACTTC,CSVSGFSYEQYF
-,-,TRBJ2-3,TRBV20-1,TGCTGTGCTAGATCCGCCGGGCCGGGACACGTTAGCACAGATACGCAGTATTTT,CCARSAGPGHVSTDTQYF
-,-,TRBJ2-1,TRBV7-8,TGTGCCAGCAGCTCCAGAGATGTAGAGCAGTTCTTC,CASSSRDVEQFF
-,-,TRBJ1-6,TRBV5-1,TGCGCCAGCAGTTACGACAGTAATAATTCACCCCTCCACTTT,CASSYDSNNSPLHF
few,-,TRBJ1-5,TRBV28,TGTGCCAGCAGTTTGCCCCGGCAGCTCGGCAATCAGCCCCAGCATTTT,CASSLPRQLGNQPQHF
few,-,TRBJ2-5,TRBV20-1,TGCAGTGCTTCGGGTAGTTTGCCCGTGGTGGAGACCCAGTACTTC,CSASGSLPVVETQYF
-,TRBD2,TRBJ2-5,TRBV4-1,TGCGCCAGCAGCCACCTACTAGCGGGAGAGTTGGAGACCCAGTACTTC,CASSHLLAGELETQYF
-,TRBD1,TRBJ2-4,TRBV6-1,TGTGCCAGCAGGAGACAGGGGGTGAACATTCAGTACTTC,CASRRQGVNIQYF
few,TRBD1,TRBJ1-6,TRBV10-3,TGTGCCATCGGGGGACAGGGGGACTCACCCCTCCACTTT,CAIGGQGDSPLHF
few,-,TRBJ2-3,TRBV5-1,TGCGCCAGCAGCCCGGGGGATCCGGCAGATACGCAGTATTTT,CASSPGDPADTQYF
-,TRBD1,TRBJ2-5,TRBV24-1,TGTGCCACCAGTGAGTCGGGACAGCAAGAGACCCAGTACTTC,CATSESGQQETQYF
-,TRBD2,TRBJ2-1,TRBV20-1,TGCAGTGCTACTAGCGGGAGTGGGCATGAGCAGTTCTTC,CSATSGSGHEQFF
-,TRBD2,TRBJ2-5,TRBV20-1,TGCAGTGCTAGAGATGTTTCTAGAGGCGGGAGAGGTTTGCAGACCCAGTACTTC,CSARDVSRGGRGLQTQYF
few,TRBD2,TRBJ2-1,TRBV24-1,TGTGCCACCAGTGAAAACTTAGCGGGAGGGTTCAATGAGCAGTTCTTC,CATSENLAGGFNEQFF
few,-,TRBJ2-2,TRBV5-1,TGCGCCAGCAGGGCTGGGACCCCGAACACCGGGGAGCTGTTTTTT,CASRAGTPNTGELFF
-,TRBD2,TRBJ2-3,TRBV12-3/TRBV12-4,TGTGCCAGCAGCCGGGGACTAGCGGGGGTAACAGATACGCAGTATTTT,CASSRGLAGVTDTQYF
-,TRBD1,TRBJ2-1,TRBV29-1,TGCAGCGTTGTAGGACAGGGAAACAATGAGCAGTTCTTC,CSVVGQGNNEQFF
-,-,TRBJ2-3,TRBV7-9,TGTGCCAGCAGCTCAGCCCCCGTTTCAGATACGCACTATTTT,CASSSAPVSDTHYF
-,TRBD2,TRBJ2-7,TRBV6-2/TRBV6-3,TGTGCCAGCAGCAAGGGACTAGCGGTCCTGTACGAGCAGTACTTC,CASSKGLAVLYEQYF
few,-,TRBJ2-7,TRBV7-2,TGTGCCAGCAGCTTAGCCTTTATTGGGGGGTACGAGCAGTACTTC,CASSLAFIGGYEQYF
few,-,TRBJ2-5,TRBV20-1,TGCAGTGCTGGAGGAGAGACCCAGTACTTC,CSAGGETQYF
-,-,TRBJ2-2,TRBV4-3,TGCGCCAGCAGCCAAGATGCTAGCGTTCCCGGGGAGCTGTTTTTT,CASSQDASVPGELFF
few,TRBD1,TRBJ2-1,TRBV7-8,TGTGCCAGCAGCGTCCGACAGGGCGATGAGCAGTTCTTC,CASSVRQGDEQFF
few,TRBD1,TRBJ2-5,TRBV9,TGTGCCAGCAGCGTAGGACGGACAGGGGGGACCCAGTACTTC,CASSVGRTGGTQYF
-,-,TRBJ2-3,TRBV12-3/TRBV12-4,TGTGCCAGCAGTTTAAGTGGGTTTGCAGATACGCAGTATTTT,CASSLSGFADTQYF
-,TRBD2,TRBJ2-1,TRBV7-2,TGTGCCAGCAGCCTCCGACTAGCTTGGCCCTACAATGAGCAGTTCTTC,CASSLRLAWPYNEQFF
few,-,TRBJ2-3,TRBV6-2/TRBV6-3,TGTGCCAGCAGTTACCCGCAGGGCGGTACAGATACGCAGTATTTT,CASSYPQGGTDTQYF
many,-,TRBJ2-1,TRBV12-3/TRBV12-4,TGTGCCAGCAAGGCAGGGGACTACAATGAGCAGTTCTTC,CASKAGDYNEQFF
few,-,TRBJ2-2,TRBV10-3,TGTGCCGTCAAAACAGTAGAGGAGCTGTTTTTT,CAVKTVEELFF
few,-,TRBJ2-6,TRBV7-2,TGTGCCAGCTGCCGGGCGTCTGGGGCCAACGTCCTGACTTTC,CASCRASGANVLTF
few,-,TRBJ1-1,TRBV7-2,TGTGCCAGCAGCAACAGGGTAAAGACTGAAGCTTTCTTT,CASSNRVKTEAFF
few,-,TRBJ1-1,TRBV5-5,TGTGCCAGCAGCCATGAAACTGAAGCTTTCTTT,CASSHETEAFF